Below, one T cell receptor (beta chain) is given with its context. The antigen remains undetermined. This entry belongs to a study of cytomegalovirus exposure and HLA in healthy donors. Whole-study results and caveats: Later analysis revealed greater clonal expansion in HLA-associated TCR beta chains than in equally common others.

It was with 60 Vbeta and 13 Jbeta primers that the PCR ran. Data came from immunoSEQ multiplex PCR; TCRdb stores just in-frame clones and leaves some out. The listing records some 110,000 clones. CDR1 SGDLS and CDR2 YYNGEE come from the germline V gene. CDR3 size: 13 residues. Trimming cost V 4 bases and J 8 bases; bases outside gene matches: 8. Source material: PBMCs. This receptor was taken from a man aged 25-45 years in good health and CMV-seronegative. The rearrangement uses TRBV9 and TRBJ1-2; 7 bases are a match to TRBD1. The DNA for the CDR3 is TGTGCCAGCAGCCCGTCCGGGACAGTAGGCTACACCTTC. This sequence encodes CASSPSGTVGYTF.